Below are 10 T cell receptor beta chains sequenced from a single sample in a study of T-cell reconstitution after alpha-beta-depleted transplantation in children. Library preparation (for TCRbeta) was performed with unique molecular identifiers. MiXCR, applied by TCRdb to the PCR reads, yields one record per CDR3 protein. Among around 140,000 distinct CDR3 sequences listed, 8% to 10% were seen once. The material was PBMCs, mostly from graft donor cells, obtained 180 days after TCRalphabeta/CD19-depleted stem cell transplant. The receptors originated from a female patient aged 2-9 years who had a stem cell transplant for congenital amegakaryocytic thrombocytopenia, so the T cells may come from the graft donor.

This clonotype occurred a few times. The chain recombines TRBV20-1 with TRBJ2-2; D is ambiguous. Germline CDR1 DFQATT, CDR2 SNEGSKA (reference sequence). The ends were cut back, 0 bases at V and 6 bases at J, with 8 bases in the middle. The CDR3 length is 13 residues. CDR3 region: CSAREFGPGELFF. In DNA, the CDR3 is TGCAGTGCTAGAGAATTTGGGCCCGGGGAGCTGTTTTTT.

This chain joins TRBV5-1 and TRBJ2-1; the match to TRBD2 covers 7 bases. CDR1 and CDR2 from the germline V gene are SGHRS and YFSETQ. The V segment lost 2 bases and the J segment 12 bases; nucleotides outside the gene matches: 5. CDR3 length equals 12 residues. The CDR3 region has the DNA TGCGCCAGCAGCTTAGCGGGGATGACGCAGTTCTTC. Translating it yields CASSLAGMTQFF.

This clonotype showed up many times. This chain links TRBV5-1 with TRBJ2-3, with TRBD1 as a possible D gene (6 bases). Trimming stripped 0 bases from V and 2 bases from J, with 7 bases between. Germline CDR1 and CDR2: SGHRS and YFSETQ. This CDR3 region has 14 residues. CDR3 sequence reads: CASSLGTATDTQYF. CDR3 coding DNA: TGCGCCAGCAGCTTGGGGACAGCCACAGATACGCAGTATTTT. Complete variable domain (other parts from reference TRBV5-1 and TRBJ2-3): KAGVTQTPRYLIKTRGQQVTLSCSPISGHRSVSWYQQTPGQGLQFLFEYFSETQRNKGNFPGRFSGRQFSNSRSEMNVSTLELGDSALYLCASSLGTATDTQYFGPGTRLTVL.

This clonotype was detected a few times. The rearrangement uses TRBV27 and TRBJ2-1; D is unclear. CDR3 size: 13 residues. Germline lookup yields CDR1 MNHEY and CDR2 SMNVEV (reference sequence). Trimming took off 6 bases at V and 3 bases at J, with 9 bases between the two ends. The CDR3 region has the DNA TGTGCCAGCAGAAGGGAAGTCTACAATGAGCAGTTCTTC. Amino acids: CASRREVYNEQFF.

The table lists this clonotype with a few counts. The rearrangement uses TRBV12-3 or TRBV12-4 and TRBJ2-1; TRBD2 matches at 10 bases. V dropped 6 bases and J dropped 5; count of bases not matched to a gene: 4. The CDR3 has 14 amino acids. The chain's CDR3 is CASSGTSAHNEQFF. CDR3 DNA sequence: TGTGCCAGCAGCGGGACTAGCGCACACAATGAGCAGTTCTTC.

This clonotype was counted ten times or more. The chain recombines TRBV20-1 with TRBJ1-6; D gene uncertain. Germline V gene sequence: CDR1 DFQATT, CDR2 SNEGSKA (reference sequence). V gave up 6 bases and J gave up 6 bases, with 15 bases separating them. The CDR3 sequence is 14 residues long. CDR3 amino acids: CSAQSGGLNSPLHF. Here the CDR3 DNA reads TGCAGTGCCCAAAGTGGAGGGCTTAATTCACCCCTCCACTTT.

The sample holds many counts of this clonotype. The chain recombines TRBV20-1 with TRBJ1-3; D possibly corresponds to TRBD1 (5 bases). Per the germline V gene, CDR1 is DFQATT and CDR2 is SNEGSKA (reference sequence). The germline V and J ends were trimmed by 6 bases and 4 bases, with 16 bases remaining between them. The CDR3 sequence is 14 residues long. In DNA form, the CDR3 reads TGCAGTGCCATGACGGGGCAGGGAGGAAACACCATATATTTT. The encoded protein is CSAMTGQGGNTIYF.

This clonotype was detected many times. V usage is TRBV7-6 and J usage is TRBJ2-1; 7 bases align to TRBD2. Looked up from germline, CDR1 is SGHVS and CDR2 is FNYEAQ. Unmatched junction bases numbered 1, after V lost 4 bases and J lost 7 bases. This CDR3 contains 12 residues. The CDR3 DNA reads as TGTGCCAGCAGCTCGGGAGGTAATGAGCAGTTCTTC. As protein: CASSSGGNEQFF.

This clonotype was counted ten times or more. The rearrangement links TRBV28 to TRBJ2-2; D uncertain. Germline CDR1 and CDR2: MDHEN and SYDVKM. The length of the CDR3 is 18 residues. The ends were cut back, 4 bases at V and 1 base at J, with 19 bases in the middle. The CDR3 region has the DNA TGTGCCAGCAGTTGGGGTTTTTGGAAGACCGAGAACACCGGGGAGCTGTTTTTT. This translates into CASSWGFWKTENTGELFF.

Ten or more counts support this clonotype. The rearrangement links TRBV2 to TRBJ1-5; D is possibly TRBD1 (6 bases). The V gene's germline CDR1 is SNHLY and CDR2 FYNNEI. V lost 7 bases and J 7 bases, leaving 20 bases between the germline ends. The CDR3 contains 15 residues. The CDR3 here is CASTKGGAGRQPQHF. The CDR3 coding sequence is TGTGCCAGCACCAAGGGGGGGGCAGGTCGCCAGCCCCAGCATTTT.